The clone carrying this T cell receptor beta chain was recorded many times. Its antigen is unknown. The sample originates from a study of T cells after yellow fever vaccination. About the research overall: In the case of low-cell-number fractions, SMART-Seq v4 Ultra Low Input was used for preparation. Study-wide results and caveats: Once the booster was given, most primary-vaccination clones reappeared, at just over 95% for CD4 and 85% to 90% for CD8.

MiXCR, applied by TCRdb to the 5' RACE reads, yields one record per CDR3 protein. Here the sample spans 200,000 to 250,000 distinct CDR3 sequences, 6.9% being singletons. This CDR3 contains 14 residues. Germline V gene sequence: CDR1 SGHRS, CDR2 YFSETQ. With 1 base removed from V and 3 bases from J, the gap between germline ends came to 8 bases. This specimen consisted of CD4+ T cells sorted from PBMCs, obtained 15 days after the yellow fever booster vaccination. The V and J genes are TRBV5-1 and TRBJ2-1, with D unresolved. This clonotype originated in a man in his thirties or forties who received the YFV17D yellow fever vaccine. DNA for the CDR3: TGCGCCAGCAGCTTGAACAGCTTCTACAATGAGCAGTTCTTC. Residues: CASSLNSFYNEQFF. Variable domain in full (rest from reference TRBV5-1 and TRBJ2-1): KAGVTQTPRYLIKTRGQQVTLSCSPISGHRSVSWYQQTPGQGLQFLFEYFSETQRNKGNFPGRFSGRQFSNSRSEMNVSTLELGDSALYLCASSLNSFYNEQFFGPGTRLTVL.